Listed here are 11 T cell receptor beta chains from one sample, sequenced in a study of cytomegalovirus exposure and HLA in healthy donors. The PCR made use of 60 Vbeta and 13 Jbeta primers. Produced via immunoSEQ multiplex PCR; TCRdb's table is partial and in-frame only. The table has approximately 150,000 clones, about four fifths seen once; the top ten hold 3.5%. The sample was PBMCs. All receptors come from a human donor in good health.

CDR3 amino acids: CAISASMEAFEETQYF. CDR3 sequence (DNA): TGTGCCATCAGTGCATCGATGGAGGCCTTCGAGGAGACCCAGTACTTC. The genes are TRBV10-3 and TRBJ2-5; tentative D call: TRBD2 (5 bases). The CDR3 extends over 16 amino acids. The V gene's germline CDR1 is ENHRY and CDR2 SYGVKD. The V and J ends lost 4 bases and 5 bases respectively, with 20 bases between them.

This sequence joins TRBV30 and TRBJ1-5, with D hard to call. The CDR3 length is 14 residues. V shed 3 bases and J shed 3 bases, with 12 bases lying between them. Germline V gene lookup returns CDR1 GTSNPN and CDR2 SVGIG (reference sequence). CDR3: CAWSPDTPNQPQHF. The CDR3 DNA follows: TGTGCCTGGAGCCCTGACACCCCCAATCAGCCCCAGCATTTT.

This chain connects TRBV14 to TRBJ1-2; D is undetermined. Germline CDR1 and CDR2: SGHDN and FVKESK. The CDR3 consists of 13 residues. The germline V and J ends were trimmed by 4 bases and 9 bases, with 15 bases remaining between them. CDR3 DNA sequence: TGTGCCAGCAGCCGAAACACAGTGAATCGCTACACCTTC. Its protein product is CASSRNTVNRYTF.

V gene TRBV5-5 combines with J gene TRBJ1-4; 9 bases are a match to TRBD1. The germline V gene encodes CDR1 SGHKS and CDR2 YYEKEE (reference sequence). The CDR3 is made up of 19 amino acids. Trimming at V came to 0 bases and at J to 7 bases, leaving 16 bases not matched to a gene. The CDR3 region has the DNA TGTGCCAGCAGCTTGGGGACAGGGGTGGACCAAGTCCCCCCTGAAAAACTGTTTTTT. This encodes CASSLGTGVDQVPPEKLFF. Full variable domain (rest looked up from reference TRBV5-5 and TRBJ1-4): DAGVTQSPTHLIKTRGQQVTLRCSPISGHKSVSWYQQVLGQGPQFIFQYYEKEERGRGNFPDRFSARQFPNYSSELNVNALLLGDSALYLCASSLGTGVDQVPPEKLFFGSGTQLSVL.

The V call is TRBV28, the J call TRBJ2-1; perhaps TRBD1 as D (5 bases). V was cut by 10 bases and J by 7 bases, with 11 bases left in between. Per germline, CDR1 MDHEN and CDR2 SYDVKM. The CDR3 length is 11 residues. CDR3 protein: CAIQRQNEQFF. DNA for the CDR3: TGTGCCATACAACGACAGAATGAGCAGTTCTTC.

The chain is built from TRBV6-5 and TRBJ2-1, with D perhaps TRBD1 (6 bases). This CDR3 contains 14 residues. From germline, CDR1 is MNHEY and CDR2 SVGAGI. V was clipped by 6 bases and J by 6 bases, with 15 bases between them. Here the CDR3 DNA reads TGTGCCAGCAGCCGCCCTGGACAGACCAATGAGCAGTTCTTC. Amino acid sequence: CASSRPGQTNEQFF.

This chain links TRBV7-9 with TRBJ2-7; 7 bases agree with TRBD2. Germline assignment: CDR1 SEHNR and CDR2 FQNEAQ (reference sequence). This CDR3 region has 13 residues. V lost 3 bases and J lost 9; bases outside the gene matches: 8. CDR3 region: CASSLERGLGQYF. CDR3 DNA sequence: TGTGCCAGCAGCTTGGAGCGGGGTCTTGGGCAGTACTTC.

The CDR3 here is CATSRDRDRSVGEQYF. CDR3 nucleotide sequence: TGTGCCACCAGCAGAGATCGAGACAGGTCTGTGGGCGAGCAGTACTTC. The chain uses TRBV15 and TRBJ2-7; D might be TRBD1 (6 bases). The length of the CDR3 is 16 residues. V lost 0 bases and J 6 bases, leaving 18 bases between the germline ends. CDR1 LNHNV and CDR2 YYDKDF come from the germline V gene (reference sequence).

J is TRBJ1-5 and V is TRBV20-1; D unresolved. CDR3 length: 10 amino acids. From germline, CDR1 is DFQATT and CDR2 SNEGSKA (reference sequence). V gave up 6 bases and J gave up 4 bases, with 4 bases separating them. This CDR3 reads CSATNQPQHF. Written as DNA, the CDR3 is TGCAGTGCCACAAATCAGCCCCAGCATTTT.

The chain couples TRBV30 to TRBJ1-5, with D possibly being TRBD1 (6 bases). The CDR3 extends over 19 amino acids. V was trimmed by 3 bases and J by 7 bases, leaving 31 bases between them. Germline V CDR1 and CDR2: GTSNPN, SVGIG (reference sequence). The CDR3 loop reads CAWSPMGAGLTGLGQPQHF. DNA of the CDR3: TGTGCCTGGAGCCCAATGGGCGCCGGGCTAACAGGGCTGGGACAGCCCCAGCATTTT.

CDR3 residues: CASGLTSGEAQYF. The CDR3 region has the DNA TGTGCTAGTGGTTTAACTAGCGGTGAAGCCCAGTACTTC. This chain uses TRBV12-5 with TRBJ2-5, with 8 nucleotides matching TRBD2. Losses at the gene ends were 3 bases for V and 9 bases for J; bases not matched to a gene: 6. The CDR3 is 13 residues long. Per the germline V gene, CDR1 is LGHNT and CDR2 is FRNRAP. Using reference TRBV12-5 and TRBJ2-5 for the parts outside the CDR3, the full variable domain is DARVTQTPRHKVTEMGQEVTMRCQPILGHNTVFWYRQTMMQGLELLAYFRNRAPLDDSGMPKDRFSAEMPDATLATLKIQPSEPRDSAVYFCASGLTSGEAQYFGPGTRLLVL.